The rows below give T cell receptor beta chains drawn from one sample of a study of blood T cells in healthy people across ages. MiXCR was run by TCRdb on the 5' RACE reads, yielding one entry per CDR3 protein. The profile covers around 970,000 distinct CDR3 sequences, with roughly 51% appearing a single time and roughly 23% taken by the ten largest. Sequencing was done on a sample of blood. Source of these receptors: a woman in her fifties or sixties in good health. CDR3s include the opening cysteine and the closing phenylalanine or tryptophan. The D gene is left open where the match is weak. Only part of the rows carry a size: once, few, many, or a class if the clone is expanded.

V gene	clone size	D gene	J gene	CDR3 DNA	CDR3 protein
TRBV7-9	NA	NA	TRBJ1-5	TGTGCCAGCAGCGGCGGCCCGGACCCCACCGGGTATGGTCAGCCCCAGCATTTT	CASSGGPDPTGYGQPQHF
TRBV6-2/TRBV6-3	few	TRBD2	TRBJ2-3	TGTGCCAGCAGTTACTCTGGGCTAGCGGGAGGACAGACAGATACGCAGTATTTT	CASSYSGLAGGQTDTQYF
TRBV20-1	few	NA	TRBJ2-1	TGCAGTGCTAGAGATCATAGCTACAATGAGCAGTTCTTC	CSARDHSYNEQFF
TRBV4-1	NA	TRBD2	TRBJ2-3	TGCGCCAGCAGCCAAGGCCTAGCGGGAGGAAGAGGCACAGATACGCAGTATTTT	CASSQGLAGGRGTDTQYF
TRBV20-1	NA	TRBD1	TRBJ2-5	TGCAGTGCTAGTGACCCCAGACAGGGGTGGCAAGAGACCCAGTACTTC	CSASDPRQGWQETQYF
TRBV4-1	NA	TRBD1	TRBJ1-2	TGCGCCAGCAGCCAGGGACAGCTTAACTATGGCTACACCTTC	CASSQGQLNYGYTF
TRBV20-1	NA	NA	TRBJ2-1	TGCAGTGCTAGGGGGGGACTCTCCTACAATGAGCAGTTCTTC	CSARGGLSYNEQFF
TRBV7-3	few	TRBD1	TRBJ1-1	TGTGCCAGCAGCTTAAACAGGGGGCGCTGTGAAGCTTTCTTT	CASSLNRGRCEAFF
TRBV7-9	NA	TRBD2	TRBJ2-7	TGTGCCAGCAGCTTACGAGGACTAGCGGGTCTCTCCTACGAGCAGTACTTC	CASSLRGLAGLSYEQYF
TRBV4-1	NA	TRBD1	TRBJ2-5	TGCGCCAGCAGCCATTCCGGGACAGGGGCCAATGAGCAGTACTTC	CASSHSGTGANEQYF
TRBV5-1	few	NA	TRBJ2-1	TGCGCCAGCAGCTTGGAGGGGTTTTCCTACAATGAGCAGTTCTTC	CASSLEGFSYNEQFF
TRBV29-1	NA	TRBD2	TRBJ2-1	TGCAGCGCCCGGACTAGCGGGAGTAATGAGCAGTTCTTC	CSARTSGSNEQFF
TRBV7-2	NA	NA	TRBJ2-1	TGTGCCAGCAGCTTACTACAGTACAAGGAGCAGTTCTTC	CASSLLQYKEQFF
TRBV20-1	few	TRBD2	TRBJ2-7	TGCAGTGCTAGTGAGGGCGGGAGGACAAATACCTACGAGCAGTACTTC	CSASEGGRTNTYEQYF
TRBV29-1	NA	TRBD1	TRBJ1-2	TGCAGCGTTCGGACAGGGTACCGCTATGGCTACACCTTC	CSVRTGYRYGYTF
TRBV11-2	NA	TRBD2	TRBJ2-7	TGTGCCAGCAGCTTACTAGCGGGAAGGTCCTACGAGCAGTACTTC	CASSLLAGRSYEQYF
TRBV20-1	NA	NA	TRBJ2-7	TGCAGTGCTAGAGATGAGAGGGGCAGCCTCAAGGGCCACGAGCAGTACTTC	CSARDERGSLKGHEQYF
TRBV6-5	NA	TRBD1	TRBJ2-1	TGTGCCGCGAAATCAGGGGGCTCCTACAATGAGCAGTTCTTC	CAAKSGGSYNEQFF
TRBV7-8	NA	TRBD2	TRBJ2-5	TGTGCCAGCAGCTTTGGACTAGAGGATGAGCAGTACTTC	CASSFGLEDEQYF
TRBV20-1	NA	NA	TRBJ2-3	TGCAGTGCTAGCGGGGGACAAGGGTTTTCGGATACGCAGTATTTT	CSASGGQGFSDTQYF
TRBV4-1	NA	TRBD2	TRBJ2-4	TGCGCCAGCAGCCAAATCGGGACTACCAAACTAGCCAAAAACATTCAGTACTTC	CASSQIGTTKLAKNIQYF
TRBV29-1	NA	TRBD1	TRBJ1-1	TGCAGCGTTGGCTGGGACAGCCCGCTTGAAGCTTTCTTT	CSVGWDSPLEAFF